These 21 T cell receptor beta chains were sequenced from one sample in a study of cytomegalovirus exposure and HLA in healthy donors. Primers included in the PCR were 60 Vbeta and 13 Jbeta primers. Measured with immunoSEQ multiplex PCR; TCRdb has only the in-frame clones, and not every one. The data show 50,000 or so clones, around 81% seen once. Material: PBMCs. These receptors were taken from a boy between 10 and 17 years old in good health and CMV-seropositive.

The chain employs TRBV27 and TRBJ2-3, with 7 bases that match TRBD2. V dropped 4 bases and J dropped 1; count of bases not matched to a gene: 5. Germline V lookup: CDR1 MNHEY, CDR2 SMNVEV (reference sequence). The CDR3 is 15 amino acids. The CDR3 sequence is CASSSIGLGTDTQYF. Written as DNA, the CDR3 is TGTGCCAGCAGTTCTATCGGACTAGGCACAGATACGCAGTATTTT.

The chain links TRBV27 to TRBJ2-2, with D maybe TRBD2 (5 bases). The CDR3 runs 17 residues. V gave up 2 bases and J gave up 4 bases, with 17 bases separating them. The V gene's germline CDR1 is MNHEY and CDR2 SMNVEV (reference sequence). CDR3 DNA: TGTGCCAGCAGTTTAGGGCTAAGCGGAGCTTTCACCGGGGAGCTGTTTTTT. Its translation: CASSLGLSGAFTGELFF.

Remarks on this clone: The sample carries other DNA sequences with the same CDR3. The rearrangement joins TRBV6-5 to TRBJ2-7; possible D gene TRBD1, 5 bases. Trimming shortened V by 3 bases and J by 3 bases, and 9 bases separated the two germline ends. This CDR3 has 13 residues. Per the germline V gene, CDR1 is MNHEY and CDR2 is SVGAGI. CDR3 nucleotide sequence: TGTGCCAGCAGTTATTCCCAGGGCTACGAGCAGTACTTC. This encodes CASSYSQGYEQYF.

The CDR3 here is CASSSLSPNYGYTF. In DNA, the CDR3 is TGTGCCAGCAGCTCCCTAAGTCCGAACTATGGCTACACCTTC. The genes are TRBV7-8 and TRBJ1-2; D unresolved. CDR3 length: 14 residues. The germline V and J ends were trimmed by 4 bases and 2 bases, with 11 bases remaining between them. The germline V gene encodes CDR1 SGHVS and CDR2 FQNEAQ.

The chain's CDR3 is CASSAQLAGLNEQFF. The CDR3 DNA is TGCGCCAGCAGCGCCCAACTAGCGGGGCTCAATGAGCAGTTCTTC. The V call is TRBV5-1, the J call TRBJ2-1; 10 bases are shared with TRBD2. V was clipped by 4 bases and J by 6 bases; unmatched bases: 7. The CDR3 is 15 residues long. Per the germline V gene, CDR1 is SGHRS and CDR2 is YFSETQ.

DNA for the CDR3: TGTGCCAGCAGCTTAGGGCGTGGACAAAACACCGGGGAGCTGTTTTTT. It is translated as CASSLGRGQNTGELFF. This sequence joins TRBV7-9 and TRBJ2-2; D is possibly TRBD1 (5 bases). The germline gives CDR1 SEHNR, CDR2 FQNEAQ (reference sequence). The CDR3 runs 16 residues. V lost 1 base and J lost 2, with 11 bases in between.

This sequence joins TRBV6-1 and TRBJ1-6; D not certain. The CDR3 contains 15 residues. V lost 3 bases and J lost 7, with 13 bases in between. Germline lookup yields CDR1 MNHNS and CDR2 SASEGT. In DNA, the CDR3 is TGTGCCAGCAGTGAGGTGGGCCGAGAGAATTCACCCCTCCACTTT. It encodes CASSEVGRENSPLHF.

V is TRBV5-1 and J is TRBJ2-7; D uncertain. The germline V gene encodes CDR1 SGHRS and CDR2 YFSETQ. The ends were cut back, 4 bases at V and 6 bases at J, with 14 bases in the middle. The CDR3 extends over 13 amino acids. CDR3 protein: CASSRSYSAEQYF. DNA for the CDR3: TGCGCCAGCAGCCGCTCGTATAGTGCCGAGCAGTACTTC. The full variable domain, its missing parts supplied by reference TRBV5-1 and TRBJ2-7, is KAGVTQTPRYLIKTRGQQVTLSCSPISGHRSVSWYQQTPGQGLQFLFEYFSETQRNKGNFPGRFSGRQFSNSRSEMNVSTLELGDSALYLCASSRSYSAEQYFGPGTRLTVT.

J is TRBJ1-1 and V is TRBV7-9, with D perhaps TRBD1 (5 bases). This CDR3 is 12 amino acids long. Trimming took 8 bases from V and 8 from J, leaving 15 bases between them. Germline V CDR1 and CDR2: SEHNR, FQNEAQ (reference sequence). CDR3 sequence: CASYPGGYEAFF. As DNA, the CDR3 is TGTGCCAGCTACCCCGGGGGATACGAAGCTTTCTTT.

This clone was observed a single time. The rearrangement links TRBV4-1 to TRBJ2-7; 10 bases line up with TRBD1. CDR1 is MGHRA, CDR2 YSYEKL, per germline. The CDR3 loop spans 15 amino acids. The ends lost 4 bases at V and 3 bases at J; junction bases unmatched: 6. DNA of the CDR3: TGCGCCAGCAGCCGAGGGGGACAGGGGTTCTACGAGCAGTACTTC. It encodes CASSRGGQGFYEQYF.

This chain links TRBV5-1 with TRBJ2-5; TRBD1 matches at 8 bases. Unmatched junction bases numbered 5, after V lost 4 bases and J lost 3 bases. Looked up from germline, CDR1 is SGHRS and CDR2 is YFSETQ. The length of the CDR3 is 14 residues. CDR3 protein: CASSQMGQEETQYF. The DNA of the CDR3 is TGCGCCAGCAGCCAAATGGGACAGGAAGAGACCCAGTACTTC.

The J gene is TRBJ2-3, the V gene TRBV11-2, with 7 bases lining up with TRBD1. V shed 5 bases, J shed 2 bases, and the junction held 4 bases outside the gene matches. The CDR3 has 14 residues. Germline V gene sequence: CDR1 SGHAT, CDR2 FQNNGV. CDR3 region: CASSLEGATDTQYF. In DNA form, the CDR3 reads TGTGCCAGCAGCCTCGAGGGGGCCACAGATACGCAGTATTTT.

The chain links TRBV7-2 to TRBJ2-1; 7 bases are a match to TRBD2. CDR1 is SGHTA, CDR2 FQGNSA, per germline. The V segment lost 5 bases and the J segment 10 bases; nucleotides outside the gene matches: 8. The CDR3 loop spans 13 amino acids. The CDR3 reads CASSGRVQKEQFF. The DNA for the CDR3 is TGTGCCAGCAGCGGGAGGGTACAGAAGGAGCAGTTCTTC.

The rearrangement uses TRBV27 and TRBJ1-3; weak D call: TRBD1 (5 bases). The CDR3 is 14 residues long. Germline values: CDR1 MNHEY, CDR2 SMNVEV (reference sequence). The V end was cut by 2 bases, the J end by 2 bases, with 7 bases between. The CDR3 bases are TGTGCCAGCAGTTTAGCAGGGACTGGAAACACCATATATTTT. Translating gives CASSLAGTGNTIYF.

This clone was detected once. Because the CDR3 is missing its conserved closing phenylalanine or tryptophan, this is likely a read error. The chain is built from TRBV5-4 and TRBJ1-2; D gene uncertain. V was pared by 4 bases and J by 8 bases, with 21 bases between. Looked up from germline, CDR1 is SGHNT and CDR2 is YYREEE (reference sequence). The CDR3 spans 15 residues. The CDR3 DNA sequence: TGTGCCAGCAGCCCATTACAGCCAGGAGGAGAGGGCTACACCTCC. This codes for CASSPLQPGGEGYTS.

The rearrangement uses TRBV4-1 and TRBJ1-2; D might be TRBD1 (5 bases). Trimming cost V 0 bases and J 4 bases, with 12 bases left between them. CDR3 size: 15 residues. Germline CDR1 reads MGHRA; CDR2 reads YSYEKL. The chain's CDR3 is CASSQDRTGPYGYTF. The CDR3 DNA reads as TGCGCCAGCAGCCAAGATCGAACAGGACCCTATGGCTACACCTTC.

The chain recombines TRBV7-6 with TRBJ2-2; 9 bases are a match to TRBD1. The V segment lost 3 bases and the J segment 1 base; nucleotides outside the gene matches: 3. The germline V gene has CDR1 SGHVS and CDR2 FNYEAQ. The CDR3 sequence is 16 residues long. In DNA, the CDR3 is TGTGCCAGCAGCTTGATGGGACAGGGGAACACCGGGGAGCTGTTTTTT. It yields the protein CASSLMGQGNTGELFF.

V usage is TRBV19 and J usage is TRBJ1-2; D gene uncertain. The germline V gene encodes CDR1 LNHDA and CDR2 SQIVND (reference sequence). The CDR3 runs 12 residues. Between the trimmed V and J ends, which lost 8 bases and 7 bases, there was a span of 14 bases. The CDR3 sequence: CASESGEAGYTF. The CDR3 nucleotides are TGTGCCAGTGAGAGCGGGGAGGCTGGCTACACCTTC.

This chain uses TRBV14 with TRBJ2-7; D is unresolved. Trimming took off 0 bases at V and 3 bases at J, with 15 bases between the two ends. This CDR3 has 16 amino acids. Germline assignment: CDR1 SGHDN and CDR2 FVKESK. The CDR3 bases are TGTGCCAGCAGCCAAGATCGTTCCAGTGCTGACTACGAGCAGTACTTC. It translates to CASSQDRSSADYEQYF.

The V and J genes are TRBV21-1 and TRBJ2-3; whether TRBD1, the table's D call, matches the DNA was not checked. TRBV21-1 is a recognized pseudogene. This CDR3 region has 14 residues. The CDR3 DNA sequence: TGTGCCAGCAGCGTCTCGGACAGGGGGGATACGCAGTATTTT. Protein sequence: CASSVSDRGDTQYF.

The V and J genes are TRBV7-7 and TRBJ2-3; D perhaps matches TRBD2 (5 bases). Looked up from germline, CDR1 is SSHAT and CDR2 is FNYEAQ (reference sequence). The CDR3 totals 13 residues. CDR3 coding DNA: TGTGCTTCATCGGGATCCCCTACAGATACGCAGTATTTT. It translates to CASSGSPTDTQYF.